This TCR beta chain was sequenced for a study of T-cell reconstitution after alpha-beta-depleted transplantation in children. J gave up 4 bases and V 10 bases, and 17 bases lay outside the gene matches. This CDR3 has 19 amino acids. In germline, CDR1 is LGHDT, CDR2 YNNKEL (reference sequence). It was with unique molecular identifiers that the TCRbeta library was prepared. Each CDR3 protein gets one entry after TCRdb re-called the PCR reads with MiXCR. The sample lists roughly 220,000 distinct CDR3 sequences; approximately 9.7% were seen once. The chain has TRBV3-1 and TRBJ2-6; 12 bases agree with TRBD1. The clonotype comes from a human donor who donated a stem cell graft to a child with SCID. The sequenced sample was PBMCs from the stem cell graft donor, obtained from the stem cell graft. The chain's CDR3 is CAISLRGQGATEGANVLTF. In nucleotides, the CDR3 is TGTGCCATCAGTTTAAGGGGACAGGGGGCTACTGAGGGGGCCAACGTCCTGACTTTC.